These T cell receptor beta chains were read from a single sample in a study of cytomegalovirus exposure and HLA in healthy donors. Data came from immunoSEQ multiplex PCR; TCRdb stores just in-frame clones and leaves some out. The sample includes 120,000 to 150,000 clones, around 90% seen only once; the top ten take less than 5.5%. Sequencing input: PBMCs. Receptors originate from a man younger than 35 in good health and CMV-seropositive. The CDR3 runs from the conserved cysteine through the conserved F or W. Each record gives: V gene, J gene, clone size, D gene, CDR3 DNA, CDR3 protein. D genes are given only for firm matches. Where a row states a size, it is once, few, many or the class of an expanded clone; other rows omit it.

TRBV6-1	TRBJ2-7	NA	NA	TGTGCCAGCACCCAGACTACCTACGAGCAGTACTTC	CASTQTTYEQYF
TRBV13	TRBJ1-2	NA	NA	TGTGCCAGCAGTCCGCCCAGGGAAATAAGCCCGGACGGCTACACCTTC	CASSPPREISPDGYTF
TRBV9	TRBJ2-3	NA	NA	TGTGCCAGCAGCGTAGCCTCTCCCGCGGATACGCAGTATTTT	CASSVASPADTQYF
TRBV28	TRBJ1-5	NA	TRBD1	TGTGCCAGCAGCCCGGGACAGGGCAATCAGCCCCAGCATTTT	CASSPGQGNQPQHF
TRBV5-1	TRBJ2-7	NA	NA	TGCGCCAGCAGCCTGGGCGCGGCTCGCCTCTCCTACGAGCAGTACTTC	CASSLGAARLSYEQYF
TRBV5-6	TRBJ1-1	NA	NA	TGTGCCAGCAGCTCCCAGATGAACACTGAAGCTTTCTTT	CASSSQMNTEAFF
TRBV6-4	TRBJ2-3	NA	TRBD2	TGTGCCAGCAGCCAAACTAGCGAACGCACAGATACGCAGTATTTT	CASSQTSERTDTQYF
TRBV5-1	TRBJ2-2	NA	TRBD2	TGCGCCAGCAGCTTCCTAGCGGGAGCTAACACCGGGGAGCTGTTTTTT	CASSFLAGANTGELFF
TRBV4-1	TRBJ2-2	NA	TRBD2	TGCGCCAGCAGACTAGCGGGTAACACCGGGGAGCTGTTTTTT	CASRLAGNTGELFF
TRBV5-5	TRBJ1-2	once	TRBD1	TGTGCCAGCAGCTTGGAACAGGGGGCTGGCTACACCTTC	CASSLEQGAGYTF
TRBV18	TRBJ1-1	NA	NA	TGTGCCAGCTTTCAAACACAGAGCACTGAAGCTTTCTTT	CASFQTQSTEAFF
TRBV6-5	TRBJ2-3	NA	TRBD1	TGTGCCAGCAGTCCCCGAAGACAGGGAGTCGATACGCAGTATTTT	CASSPRRQGVDTQYF
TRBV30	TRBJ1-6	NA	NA	TGTGCCTGGACCGGGTTTTATAATTCACCCCTCCACTTT	CAWTGFYNSPLHF
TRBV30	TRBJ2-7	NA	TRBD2	TGTGCCTGGAGTCCATCCCGACTAGCGTATATATCCGAGCAGTACTTC	CAWSPSRLAYISEQYF
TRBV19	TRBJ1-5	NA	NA	TGTGCCAGTAGTATGTCCAGAATGAATCAGCCCCAGCATTTT	CASSMSRMNQPQHF
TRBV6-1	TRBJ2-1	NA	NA	TGTGCCAGCGGACTCTACAATGAGCAGTTCTTC	CASGLYNEQFF
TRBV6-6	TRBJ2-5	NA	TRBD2	TGTGCCAGCAGTGGTAGCGGGCTCCAAGAGACCCAGTACTTC	CASSGSGLQETQYF
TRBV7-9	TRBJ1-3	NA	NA	TGTGCCAGCAACTCGGATCTTGACAGCTCTGGAAACACCATATATTTT	CASNSDLDSSGNTIYF
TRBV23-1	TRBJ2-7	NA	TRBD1	TGCGCCAGCAGACGACCTAAACAGGGGCCTTTCTACGAGCAGTACTTC	CASRRPKQGPFYEQYF
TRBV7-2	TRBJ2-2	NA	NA	TGTGCCAGCTTTCCACCCCCCAGTTCCGGGGAGCTGTTTTTT	CASFPPPSSGELFF
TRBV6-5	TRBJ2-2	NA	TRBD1	TGTGCCAGCAGCTCTGACAGGGGCCGGGCCGGGGAGCTGTTTTTT	CASSSDRGRAGELFF
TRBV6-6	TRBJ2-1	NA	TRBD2	TGTGCCAGCAGTTCCTGGGGTAGCGGGGGGGCCGATGAGCAGTTCTTC	CASSSWGSGGADEQFF
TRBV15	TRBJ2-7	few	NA	TGTGCCACCAGCAGGGAGGGGCCTACGTACTTC	CATSREGPTYF
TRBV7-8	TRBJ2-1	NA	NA	TGTGCCAGCAGCCGAGCGGGCTCCTACAATGAGCAGTTCTTC	CASSRAGSYNEQFF
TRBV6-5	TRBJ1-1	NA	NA	TGTGCCAGCAGTTACTCGATCAGGGAATCAGCTTTCTTT	CASSYSIRESAFF
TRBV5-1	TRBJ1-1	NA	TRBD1	TGCGCCAGCAGCAGGGACAGGGCCCTCACTGAAGCTTTCTTT	CASSRDRALTEAFF
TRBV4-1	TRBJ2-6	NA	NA	TGCGCCAGCAGCCAACCGGGGGCCAACGTCCTGACTTTC	CASSQPGANVLTF
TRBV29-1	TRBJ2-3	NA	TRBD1	TGCAGCGTTGCGGGGACAGTGACAGATACGCAGTATTTT	CSVAGTVTDTQYF
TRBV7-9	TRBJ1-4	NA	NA	TGTGCCAGCAGCTTAGGTACGGCGGGGAATGAAAAACTGTTTTTT	CASSLGTAGNEKLFF
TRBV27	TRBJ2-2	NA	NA	TGTGCCAGCAGTTTAATGTCGGTCCACACCGGGGAGCTGTTTTTT	CASSLMSVHTGELFF
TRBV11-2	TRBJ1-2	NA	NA	TGTGCCAGCAGCGCTGGCAGGGGAGAGGGCGGCTACACCTTC	CASSAGRGEGGYTF
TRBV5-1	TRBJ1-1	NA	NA	TGCGCCAGCAGCTTACAGGGGAACACTGAAGCTTTCTTT	CASSLQGNTEAFF
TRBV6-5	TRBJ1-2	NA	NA	TGTGCCAGCAGTTACACGTCTGGGAGCGCCTATGGCTACACCTTC	CASSYTSGSAYGYTF
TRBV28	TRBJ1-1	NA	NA	TGTGCCAGCAGTTTCCCTTACTGGGGGACTGGCACTGAAGCTTTCTTT	CASSFPYWGTGTEAFF